This T cell receptor beta chain was captured in a study of blood T cell repertoires in COVID-19. Study-wide background: COVID-19 samples collected from the United States, Italy and Spain covered acute and convalescent phases.

CDR1 and CDR2 (germline): SGHVS, FQNEAQ. The CDR3 consists of 16 residues. V trimming: 5 bases; J trimming: 0 bases; junction bases outside the gene matches: 4. This clone showed up just a few times. Per the original data handling: Amplification of reference gene primers was used by the study to estimate nucleated cell counts. The repertoire was sequenced with immunoSEQ multiplex PCR; TCRdb's copy has only in-frame clones and lacks some. V and J calls and clone size come straight from that table; D and trimming were deduced from the DNA. The sample lists 150,000 to 170,000 clones, 65% to 85% occurring once.

The sample was peripheral blood. The chain joins TRBV7-8 to TRBJ2-1, with 10 bases matching TRBD2. The receptor was isolated from a woman of 80 years or more with acute or convalescent COVID-19. The CDR3 nucleotides are TGTGCCAGCAGCCGAGCGGGAGGGCACTCCTACAATGAGCAGTTCTTC. This sequence encodes CASSRAGGHSYNEQFF.